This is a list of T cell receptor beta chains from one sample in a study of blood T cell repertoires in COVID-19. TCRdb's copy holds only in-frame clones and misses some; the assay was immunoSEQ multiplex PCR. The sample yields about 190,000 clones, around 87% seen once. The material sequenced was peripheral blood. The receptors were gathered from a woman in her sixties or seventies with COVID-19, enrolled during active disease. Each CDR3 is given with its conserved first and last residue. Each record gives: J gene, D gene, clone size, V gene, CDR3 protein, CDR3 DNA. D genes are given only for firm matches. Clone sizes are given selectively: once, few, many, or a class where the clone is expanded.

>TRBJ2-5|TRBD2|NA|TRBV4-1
CASSQDSGRAETQYF
TGCGCCAGCAGCCAAGATAGCGGGAGGGCAGAGACCCAGTACTTC
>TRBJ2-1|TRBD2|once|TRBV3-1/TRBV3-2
CASSPGGSYDEQFF
TGTGCCAGCAGCCCTGGCGGGAGTTATGATGAGCAGTTCTTC
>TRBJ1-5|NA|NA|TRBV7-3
CASSLDSSQPQHF
TGTGCCAGCAGCTTAGACTCCTCTCAGCCCCAGCATTTT
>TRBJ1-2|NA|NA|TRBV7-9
CASKRGGAYNYGYTF
TGTGCCAGCAAACGGGGGGGCGCCTACAACTATGGCTACACCTTC
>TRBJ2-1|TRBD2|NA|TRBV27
CASSTGTTINEQFF
TGTGCCAGCAGTACCGGGACTACAATCAATGAGCAGTTCTTC
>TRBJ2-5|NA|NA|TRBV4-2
CASSQGTAAETQYF
TGTGCCAGCAGCCAAGGGACAGCGGCAGAGACCCAGTACTTC
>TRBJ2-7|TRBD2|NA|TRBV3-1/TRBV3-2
CASSQGLAGVGEQYF
TGTGCCAGCAGCCAGGGACTAGCGGGAGTCGGCGAGCAGTACTTC
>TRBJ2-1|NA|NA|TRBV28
CASTPPRGEQFF
TGTGCCAGCACTCCCCCTAGGGGGGAGCAGTTCTTC
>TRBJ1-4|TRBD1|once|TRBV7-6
CASSSRQGAGEKLFF
TGTGCCAGCAGCTCCCGACAGGGGGCCGGGGAAAAACTGTTTTTT
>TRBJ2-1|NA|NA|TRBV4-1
CASSQGSGSSYNEQFF
TGCGCCAGCAGCCAAGGGTCGGGAAGCTCCTACAATGAGCAGTTCTTC
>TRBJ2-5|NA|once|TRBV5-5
CASSQDWQETQYF
TGTGCCAGCAGCCAGGACTGGCAAGAGACCCAGTACTTC
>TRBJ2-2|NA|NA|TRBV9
CASSPGGGAFTGELFF
TGTGCCAGCAGCCCTGGAGGGGGGGCTTTCACCGGGGAGCTGTTTTTT
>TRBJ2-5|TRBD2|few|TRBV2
CASSRGLAEETQYF
TGTGCCAGCAGTAGAGGACTAGCTGAGGAGACCCAGTACTTC
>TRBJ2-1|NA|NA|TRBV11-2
CASSLKGGLNEQFF
TGTGCCAGCAGCTTAAAGGGAGGTCTCAATGAGCAGTTCTTC
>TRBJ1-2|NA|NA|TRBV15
CATSRDRRGNYGYTF
TGTGCCACCAGCAGAGATCGCAGGGGCAACTATGGCTACACCTTC
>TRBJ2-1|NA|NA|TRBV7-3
CASSLFPAEGNEQFF
TGTGCCAGCAGCTTATTTCCAGCGGAGGGGAATGAGCAGTTCTTC
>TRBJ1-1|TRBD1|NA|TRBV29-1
CSVAQQGDTEAFF
TGCAGCGTGGCCCAACAGGGGGACACTGAAGCTTTCTTT
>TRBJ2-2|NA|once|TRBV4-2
CASSQNPGGGNTGELFF
TGTGCCAGCAGCCAGAACCCAGGGGGAGGCAACACCGGGGAGCTGTTTTTT
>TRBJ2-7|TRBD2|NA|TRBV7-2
CASSLASSGVSYEQYF
TGTGCCAGCAGCTTAGCTTCTAGCGGGGTCTCCTACGAGCAGTACTTC
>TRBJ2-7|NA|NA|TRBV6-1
CASSDRGYEQYF
TGTGCCAGCAGTGACAGGGGTTACGAGCAGTACTTC
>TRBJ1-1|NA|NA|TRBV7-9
CASSLAAGYTEAFF
TGTGCCAGCAGCTTAGCTGCAGGTTACACTGAAGCTTTCTTT
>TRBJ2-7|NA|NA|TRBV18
CASLSRGGISYEQYF
TGTGCCAGCTTATCCAGAGGAGGTATCTCCTACGAGCAGTACTTC
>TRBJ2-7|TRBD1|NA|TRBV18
CASSPGQGGSYEQYF
TGTGCCAGCTCACCGGGACAGGGGGGTTCCTACGAGCAGTACTTC
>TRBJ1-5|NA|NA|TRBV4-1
CASSQVEFGNQPQHF
TGCGCCAGCAGCCAAGTCGAGTTTGGCAATCAGCCCCAGCATTTT
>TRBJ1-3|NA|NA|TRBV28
CASSLPQGSGNTIYF
TGTGCCAGCAGTTTACCACAGGGATCTGGAAACACCATATATTTT
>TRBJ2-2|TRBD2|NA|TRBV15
CATSRPPGLAGRGAGELFF
TGTGCCACCAGCAGACCTCCGGGACTAGCGGGACGCGGGGCCGGGGAGCTGTTTTTT
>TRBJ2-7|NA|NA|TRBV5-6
CASSFGRFSYEQYF
TGTGCCAGCAGCTTTGGTCGGTTCTCCTACGAGCAGTACTTC
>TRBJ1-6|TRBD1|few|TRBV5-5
CASKSTGQYNSPLHF
TGTGCCAGCAAAAGTACGGGACAGTATAATTCACCCCTCCACTTT
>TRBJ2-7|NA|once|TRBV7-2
CASSPAGYEGQYF
TGTGCCAGCAGCCCCGCGGGTTACGAAGGGCAGTACTTC
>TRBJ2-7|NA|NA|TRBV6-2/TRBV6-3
CAISDRYEQYF
TGTGCCATCAGCGACAGATACGAGCAGTACTTC
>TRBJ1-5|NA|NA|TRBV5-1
CASSLDGRGNQPQHF
TGCGCCAGCAGCTTGGACGGCAGGGGCAATCAGCCCCAGCATTTT
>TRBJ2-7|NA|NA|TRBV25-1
CASSEYWGRTYEQYF
TGTGCCAGCAGTGAATATTGGGGGCGCACCTACGAGCAGTACTTC
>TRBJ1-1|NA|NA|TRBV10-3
CAISVTTVEAFF
TGTGCCATCAGTGTAACGACAGTTGAAGCTTTCTTT
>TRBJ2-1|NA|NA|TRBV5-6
CASSLGYGRSGYNEQFF
TGTGCCAGCAGCTTGGGGTATGGGAGGAGTGGCTACAATGAGCAGTTCTTC
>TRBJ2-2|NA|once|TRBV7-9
CASSARQEAGGELFF
TGTGCCAGCAGCGCACGACAGGAAGCAGGCGGGGAGCTGTTTTTT
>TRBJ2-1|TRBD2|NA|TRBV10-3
CAISDTSGDGSYNEQFF
TGTGCCATCAGTGATACTAGCGGGGATGGGTCCTACAATGAGCAGTTCTTC
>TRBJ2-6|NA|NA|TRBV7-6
CASSLDNSGANVLTF
TGTGCCAGCAGCTTGGACAACTCTGGGGCCAACGTCCTGACTTTC
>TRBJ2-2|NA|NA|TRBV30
CAWRWRGANTGELFF
TGTGCCTGGAGATGGCGCGGCGCGAACACCGGGGAGCTGTTTTTT
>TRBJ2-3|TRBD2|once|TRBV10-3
CGTRTSGRTDTQYF
TGTGGCACTAGGACTAGCGGGAGGACAGATACGCAGTATTTT
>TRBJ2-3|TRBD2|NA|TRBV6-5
CASSTTSERTDTQYF
TGTGCCAGCAGTACGACTAGCGAACGCACAGATACGCAGTATTTT
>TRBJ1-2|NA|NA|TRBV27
CASRPTGLANYGYTF
TGTGCCAGCAGACCGACAGGCCTAGCTAACTATGGCTACACCTTC
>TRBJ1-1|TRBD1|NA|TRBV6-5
CASGQGGVNTEAFF
TGTGCCAGTGGACAGGGCGGGGTGAACACTGAAGCTTTCTTT
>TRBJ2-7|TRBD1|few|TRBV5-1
CASSLFQGVSYEQYF
TGCGCCAGCAGCTTGTTCCAGGGGGTAAGCTACGAGCAGTACTTC
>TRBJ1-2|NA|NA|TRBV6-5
CASSPQPSSAFGYTF
TGTGCCAGCAGTCCTCAGCCGTCTAGTGCCTTTGGCTACACCTTC
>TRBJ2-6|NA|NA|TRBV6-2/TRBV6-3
CASSIQGEGANVLTF
TGTGCCAGCAGTATACAGGGAGAAGGGGCCAACGTCCTGACTTTC
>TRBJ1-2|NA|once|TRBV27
CASSLRIGDFYGYTF
TGTGCCAGCAGTTTACGAATAGGGGATTTCTATGGCTACACCTTC
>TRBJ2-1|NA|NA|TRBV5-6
CASKTGSYNEQFF
TGTGCCAGCAAAACAGGGTCCTACAATGAGCAGTTCTTC
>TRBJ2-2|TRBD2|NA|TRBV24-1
CATSDLGEGLKPGELFF
TGTGCCACCAGTGACCTTGGGGAGGGGCTTAAACCCGGGGAGCTGTTTTTT
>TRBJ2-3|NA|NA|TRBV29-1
CSGPRGRTDTQYF
TGCAGCGGCCCCAGGGGGAGGACAGATACGCAGTATTTT
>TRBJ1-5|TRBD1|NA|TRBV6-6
CASSPGQGVDQPQHF
TGTGCCAGCAGCCCAGGACAGGGGGTGGATCAGCCCCAGCATTTT
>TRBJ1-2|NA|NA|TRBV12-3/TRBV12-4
CASSSGPGGGYTF
TGTGCCAGCAGTTCGGGCCCGGGGGGAGGCTACACCTTC
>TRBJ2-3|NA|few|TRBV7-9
CASSLGQELDTQYF
TGTGCCAGCAGCTTAGGCCAAGAGTTGGATACGCAGTATTTT